A single sample is the source of the 17 T cell receptor beta chains below, sequenced in a study of T cells after yellow fever vaccination. TCRdb used MiXCR to reprocess the 5' RACE reads, holding one entry per CDR3 protein. The repertoire has tens of thousands of distinct CDR3 sequences, 5.9% of them found once; the top ten carry about 2%. The sequencing here drew on CD4+ T cells sorted from PBMCs, taken around 15 days after the first yellow fever vaccination. Receptors originate from a man between 18 and 35 years old who received the YFV17D yellow fever vaccine.

In this sample, this clonotype turned up many times. V gene TRBV11-2 combines with J gene TRBJ1-6; 9 bases line up with TRBD1. V was clipped by 5 bases and J by 7 bases; unmatched bases: 9. The germline CDR1 and CDR2 sequences are SGHAT and FQNNGV. The CDR3 covers 16 residues. The CDR3 region is CASSPKGGQGNSPLHF. The CDR3 DNA follows: TGTGCCAGCAGCCCTAAAGGGGGACAGGGCAATTCACCCCTCCACTTT. Together with reference TRBV11-2 and TRBJ1-6, the CDR3 gives the full variable domain: EAGVAQSPRYKIIEKRQSVAFWCNPISGHATLYWYQQILGQGPKLLIQFQNNGVVDDSQLPKDRFSAERLKGVDSTLKIQPAKLEDSAVYLCASSPKGGQGNSPLHFGNGTRLTVT.

This clonotype occurred many times. This sequence joins TRBV20-1 and TRBJ1-2, with D possibly TRBD1 on 5 matching bases. V was trimmed by 6 bases and J by 0 bases, leaving 11 bases between them. This CDR3 is built from 13 residues. From germline, CDR1 is DFQATT and CDR2 SNEGSKA (reference sequence). DNA for the CDR3: TGCAGTGCGGGCGAAGGGGCTAACTATGGCTACACCTTC. This sequence encodes CSAGEGANYGYTF.

This clonotype was counted at least ten times. The chain combines TRBV20-1 with TRBJ2-7; 7 nucleotides line up with TRBD1. CDR1 is DFQATT, CDR2 SNEGSKA, per germline (reference sequence). V gave up 5 bases and J gave up 0 bases; unmatched junction bases: 7. CDR3 length: 14 amino acids. CDR3 protein: CSAPTGYNSYEQYV. CDR3 in DNA: TGCAGTGCTCCGACAGGGTATAACTCCTACGAGCAGTACGTC.

This clonotype was picked up many times. The chain carries TRBV3-1 and TRBJ2-4, with a tentative D call TRBD2 (5 bases). CDR1 and CDR2 from the germline V gene are LGHDT and YNNKEL (reference sequence). The CDR3 runs 12 residues. V lost 0 bases, J lost 12 bases, and 9 bases lay in between. Here the CDR3 DNA reads TGTGCCAGCAGCCAAGAACGACGGGGTCAGTACTTC. Amino acid sequence: CASSQERRGQYF. Based on the CDR3 plus reference TRBV3-1 and TRBJ2-4, the full variable domain is DTAVSQTPKYLVTQMGNDKSIKCEQNLGHDTMYWYKQDSKKFLKIMFSYNNKELIINETVPNRFSPKSPDKAHLNLHINSLELGDSAVYFCASSQERRGQYFGAGTRLSVL.

This clonotype was observed many times. CDR3 nucleotide sequence: TGCGCCAGCAGCCCTAATGTGGGAAACACTGAAGCTTTCTTT. Translation gives CASSPNVGNTEAFF. V gene TRBV5-1 combines with J gene TRBJ1-1; D gene ambiguous. This CDR3 has 14 amino acids. The germline gives CDR1 SGHRS, CDR2 YFSETQ. Trimming shortened V by 4 bases and J by 2 bases, and 12 bases separated the two germline ends.

This clonotype occurred many times. The genes are TRBV2 and TRBJ2-2; D is uncertain. Germline CDR1 reads SNHLY; CDR2 reads FYNNEI. V was trimmed by 6 bases and J by 0 bases, leaving 11 bases between them. The CDR3 extends over 15 amino acids. For the CDR3, the DNA is TGTGCCAGCAGCGACGGGCGTTCGAACACCGGGGAGCTGTTTTTT. Translated: CASSDGRSNTGELFF. Using reference TRBV2 and TRBJ2-2 for the parts outside the CDR3, the full variable domain is EPEVTQTPSHQVTQMGQEVILRCVPISNHLYFYWYRQILGQKVEFLVSFYNNEISEKSEIFDDQFSVERPDGSNFTLKIRSTKLEDSAMYFCASSDGRSNTGELFFGEGSRLTVL.

This clonotype was recorded many times. The V gene is TRBV12-3 or TRBV12-4, the J gene TRBJ2-5; 12 bases agree with TRBD2. The junction had 6 bases not matched to a gene; V was cut back by 5 bases and J by 5 bases. CDR3 length equals 15 residues. CDR3 in DNA: TGTGCCAGCAGTCCTAGGACTAGCGGGGTGGAGACCCAGTACTTC. Amino acid sequence: CASSPRTSGVETQYF.

This clonotype was recorded many times. This rearrangement joins TRBV7-3 to TRBJ1-6; D ambiguous. Germline V gives CDR1 SGHTA, CDR2 FQGTGA. Trimming pared 6 bases from V and 7 bases from J, leaving 13 bases between. The CDR3 spans 14 residues. The CDR3, as DNA: TGTGCCAGCAGTCGAAGTGGGCAAAATTCACCCCTCCACTTT. Encoded protein: CASSRSGQNSPLHF.

Ten or more counts support this clonotype. This chain uses TRBV20-1 with TRBJ1-5; the D is unclear. The V gene lost 1 base and the J gene lost 4 bases, with 11 bases spanning the gap. The CDR3 has 14 amino acids. Germline loops: CDR1 DFQATT, CDR2 SNEGSKA (reference sequence). CDR3 protein: CSARVRAANQPQHF. The CDR3 DNA is TGCAGTGCTAGAGTTCGGGCAGCTAATCAGCCCCAGCATTTT.

This clonotype has ten or more counts. This chain links TRBV9 with TRBJ1-3; D call uncertain. This CDR3 has 16 residues. From germline, CDR1 is SGDLS and CDR2 YYNGEE. Trimming took off 0 bases at V and 1 base at J, with 11 bases between the two ends. CDR3 protein: CASSVDPSGSGNTIYF. The CDR3 nucleotides are TGTGCCAGCAGCGTAGACCCTAGTGGATCTGGAAACACCATATATTTT. Combining the CDR3 with reference TRBV9 and TRBJ1-3 gives the whole variable domain DSGVTQTPKHLITATGQRVTLRCSPRSGDLSVYWYQQSLDQGLQFLIQYYNGEERAKGNILERFSAQQFPDLHSELNLSSLELGDSALYFCASSVDPSGSGNTIYFGEGSWLTVV.

This clonotype was counted many times. The genes are TRBV20-1 and TRBJ2-3, with D possibly being TRBD1 or TRBD2 (5 bases each). The germline gives CDR1 DFQATT, CDR2 SNEGSKA (reference sequence). There are 15 residues in the CDR3. With 3 bases removed from V and 1 base from J, the gap between germline ends came to 14 bases. The CDR3 DNA is TGCAGTGCTAGTGAGCGTCTGGGGGGCACAGATACGCAGTATTTT. This codes for CSASERLGGTDTQYF.

This clonotype was detected many times. The genes are TRBV5-1 and TRBJ2-6; maybe TRBD1 (6 bases). CDR1 and CDR2 (germline): SGHRS, YFSETQ. This CDR3 is built from 15 residues. The V and J ends lost 2 bases and 4 bases respectively, with 10 bases between them. The CDR3, as DNA: TGCGCCAGCAGCTTCCAGGGGACGGGGGCCAACGTCCTGACTTTC. It translates to CASSFQGTGANVLTF.

This clonotype was counted many times. The V call is TRBV5-1, the J call TRBJ1-2; D ambiguous. The ends were cut back, 1 base at V and 4 bases at J, with 8 bases in the middle. CDR3 length equals 13 residues. Germline V CDR1 and CDR2: SGHRS, YFSETQ. The CDR3 loop reads CASSLSAAYGYTF. The CDR3 bases are TGCGCCAGCAGCTTGTCCGCCGCCTATGGCTACACCTTC.

This clonotype was seen many times. V usage is TRBV5-4 and J usage is TRBJ2-1; D may be TRBD2 (6 bases). V was pared by 6 bases and J by 0 bases, with 10 bases between. The length of the CDR3 is 14 residues. Germline V gene lookup returns CDR1 SGHNT and CDR2 YYREEE (reference sequence). The CDR3 DNA sequence: TGTGCCAGCATGATCGGGGGCTCCTACAATGAGCAGTTCTTC. Translation gives CASMIGGSYNEQFF.

This clonotype has a count of ten or more. CDR3 nucleotides: TGCGCCAGCAGTTGGGGAGCCCGGGGCTACACCTTC. Residues: CASSWGARGYTF. The chain joins TRBV5-1 to TRBJ1-2; D unresolved. Trimming took 5 bases from V and 8 from J, leaving 13 bases between them. Germline CDR1 and CDR2: SGHRS and YFSETQ. The CDR3 is 12 amino acids. The whole variable domain, filled in from reference TRBV5-1 and TRBJ1-2, reads KAGVTQTPRYLIKTRGQQVTLSCSPISGHRSVSWYQQTPGQGLQFLFEYFSETQRNKGNFPGRFSGRQFSNSRSEMNVSTLELGDSALYLCASSWGARGYTFGSGTRLTVV.

This clonotype was seen many times. V is TRBV27 and J is TRBJ2-5; 7 bases fit TRBD2. The CDR3 is 19 amino acids. J lost 7 bases, V lost 5 bases, and 25 bases had no gene match. Germline V gene data show CDR1 as MNHEY and CDR2 as SMNVEV (reference sequence). CDR3 in amino acids: CASSPRPSGGVFRPVTQYF. The CDR3 nucleotides are TGTGCCAGCAGTCCGCGCCCTAGCGGTGGTGTGTTCCGTCCTGTGACCCAGTACTTC.

This clonotype showed up many times. This chain connects TRBV27 to TRBJ1-4; TRBD1 might be the D (6 bases). Germline assignment: CDR1 MNHEY and CDR2 SMNVEV (reference sequence). The V gene lost 5 bases and the J gene lost 11 bases, with 21 bases spanning the gap. The CDR3 runs to 15 residues. The CDR3 spells CASSIDTGTGGKLFF. The DNA for the CDR3 is TGTGCCAGCAGTATAGACACAGGGACGGGCGGGAAACTGTTTTTT. Full variable domain (remainder filled in from reference TRBV27 and TRBJ1-4): EAQVTQNPRYLITVTGKKLTVTCSQNMNHEYMSWYRQDPGLGLRQIYYSMNVEVTDKGDVPEGYKVSRKEKRNFPLILESPSPNQTSLYFCASSIDTGTGGKLFFGSGTQLSVL.